Below, one T cell receptor (beta chain) is given with its context. Its antigen is undetermined. The sample comes from a study of post-analysis software for immune sequencing data. On the study more broadly: The disease courses spanned relapsing-remitting, secondary progressive and progressive-relapsing forms of multiple sclerosis.

The length of the CDR3 is 14 residues. Germline CDR1 is SGHRS and CDR2 is YFSETQ. V was cut by 0 bases and J by 7 bases, with 11 bases left in between. The TCR beta cDNA libraries carried unique molecular identifiers. Each CDR3 protein gets one entry after TCRdb re-called the PCR reads with MiXCR. The sample yields some 690,000 distinct CDR3 sequences, roughly three fifths seen once. The study's findings and limits: In multiple sclerosis, normalized Chao1 diversity was significantly below that of controls. TRBV5-6, TRBV5-1 and TRBV20-1 were among four or five TRBV segments more frequent in patients than controls.

Specimen: blood. This receptor was obtained from a girl aged 2-9 years with multiple sclerosis. The chain uses TRBV5-1 and TRBJ2-1; TRBD2 is a possible D gene (6 bases). The CDR3 loop reads CASSLGGVQNEQFF. Written as DNA, the CDR3 is TGCGCCAGCAGCTTGGGGGGGGTCCAGAATGAGCAGTTCTTC.